A selection of T cell receptor beta chains follows, all from one sample in a study of blood T cell repertoires in COVID-19. Using immunoSEQ multiplex PCR, the repertoire was profiled, and TCRdb retains in-frame clones only, with some absent. Of approximately 150,000 clones listed, 82% were seen once; the top ten hold 15% to 20%. Sequenced sample: PBMCs or T cells enriched from blood (not recorded which). Receptors originate from a man in his sixties who had recovered from COVID-19. Each CDR3 is given with its conserved first and last residue. The D gene is left open where the match is weak. Rows may omit the clone size; those that give it use once, few, many or a size class.

d_gene	j_gene	abundance	v_gene	CDR3nt	CDR3aa
TRBD1	TRBJ1-5	.	TRBV19	TGTGCCAGTGCGGACAGGGGTCAGCCCCAGCATTTT	CASADRGQPQHF
.	TRBJ1-3	.	TRBV5-1	TGCGCCAGCAGCTCCGACAGAACCTCTGGAAACACCATATATTTT	CASSSDRTSGNTIYF
.	TRBJ1-3	.	TRBV15	TGTGCCACCAGGGAAACGGGGGACACCATATATTTT	CATRETGDTIYF
TRBD2	TRBJ2-1	few	TRBV6-4	TGTGCCAGCAGCCCAGGGACTAGCGGGGATAGTGAGCAGTTCTTC	CASSPGTSGDSEQFF
TRBD2	TRBJ2-7	once	TRBV5-1	TGCGCCAGCAGCCGGGACCGCGGGACTACCTACGAGCAGTACTTC	CASSRDRGTTYEQYF
TRBD1	TRBJ1-1	.	TRBV6-5	TGTGCCAGCAGGGTGAGTGGGACAGGGAAACCTGAAGCTTTCTTT	CASRVSGTGKPEAFF
.	TRBJ2-3	.	TRBV4-2	TGTGCCAGCAGCCCCCTCAGGGCCGCAGATACGCAGTATTTT	CASSPLRAADTQYF
.	TRBJ1-4	.	TRBV15	TGTGCCACCAGCAGAGGGAGACGCGGGACCGGCGAAAAACTGTTTTTT	CATSRGRRGTGEKLFF
TRBD1	TRBJ2-7	once	TRBV2	TGTGCCAGCAGAACTAGGACAGGTCTCAACGAGCAGTACTTC	CASRTRTGLNEQYF
.	TRBJ2-5	.	TRBV30	TGTGCCTGGAGTGTACTTAGGACAGGGCGGGGGCAAGAGACCCAGTACTTC	CAWSVLRTGRGQETQYF
.	TRBJ2-2	once	TRBV7-7	TGTGCTAGCACCCTAGGGGGGGCTGCGGGCACCGGGGAGCTGTTTTTT	CASTLGGAAGTGELFF
.	TRBJ1-6	once	TRBV28	TGTGCCAGCAGTCCTCCGAATTCACCCCTCCACTTT	CASSPPNSPLHF
TRBD1	TRBJ1-1	.	TRBV27	TGTGCCAGCAGTTTTCTCCGTGGGACAGGGGGGTACACTGAAGCTTTCTTT	CASSFLRGTGGYTEAFF
TRBD1	TRBJ1-5	.	TRBV28	TGTGCCAGCAGTCCCTCCGGGACAGCCAGGGGACAGCCCCAGCATTTT	CASSPSGTARGQPQHF
.	TRBJ2-2	.	TRBV24-1	TGTGCCACCAGTGATTTCAACAGGAACACCGGGGAGCTGTTTTTT	CATSDFNRNTGELFF
.	TRBJ2-1	.	TRBV21-1	TGTGCCACCATACTAGCGGGGTACAATGAGCAGTTCTTC	CATILAGYNEQFF